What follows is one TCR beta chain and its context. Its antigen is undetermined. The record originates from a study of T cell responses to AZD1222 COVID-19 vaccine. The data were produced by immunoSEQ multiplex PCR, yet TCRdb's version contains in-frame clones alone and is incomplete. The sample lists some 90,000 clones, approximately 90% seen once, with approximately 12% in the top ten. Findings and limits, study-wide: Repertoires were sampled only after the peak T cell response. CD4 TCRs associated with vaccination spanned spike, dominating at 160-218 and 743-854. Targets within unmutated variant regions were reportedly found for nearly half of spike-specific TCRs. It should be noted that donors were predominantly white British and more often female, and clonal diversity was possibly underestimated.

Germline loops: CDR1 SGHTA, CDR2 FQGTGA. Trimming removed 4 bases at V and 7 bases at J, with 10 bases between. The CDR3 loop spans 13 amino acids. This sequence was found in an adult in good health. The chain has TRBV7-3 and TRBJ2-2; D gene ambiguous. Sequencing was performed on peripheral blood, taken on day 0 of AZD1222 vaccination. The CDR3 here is CASSSTNDGELFF. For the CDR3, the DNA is TGTGCCAGCAGCTCAACAAACGACGGGGAGCTGTTTTTT. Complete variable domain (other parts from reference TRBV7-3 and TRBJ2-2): GAGVSQTPSNKVTEKGKYVELRCDPISGHTALYWYRQSLGQGPEFLIYFQGTGAADDSGLPNDRFFAVRPEGSVSTLKIQRTERGDSAVYLCASSSTNDGELFFGEGSRLTVL.